Listed below are T cell receptor beta chains from one sample, sequenced in a study of blood T cell repertoires in COVID-19. Clones were sequenced by immunoSEQ multiplex PCR, and TCRdb holds only the in-frame ones, with some missing. This table holds 17,000 or so clones, around 85% found once. What was sequenced was peripheral blood. All receptors come from a man aged 40-55 years with active or convalescent COVID-19. Each CDR3 is given with its conserved first and last residue. Fields, in order: CDR3 length, J gene, V gene, CDR3 protein.

length: 14; J: TRBJ2-7; V: TRBV30; CDR3: CAWSFGPGVGEQYF
length: 14; J: TRBJ2-3; V: TRBV27; CDR3: CASSLGSGIDTQYF
length: 13; J: TRBJ2-2; V: TRBV7-8; CDR3: CASSPTVPGELFF
length: 15; J: TRBJ2-1; V: TRBV24-1; CDR3: CATSDPGTANNEQFF
length: 14; J: TRBJ1-5; V: TRBV19; CDR3: CATSTGNVDQPQHF
length: 14; J: TRBJ1-2; V: TRBV5-4; CDR3: CASSLANSFYGYTF
length: 16; J: TRBJ1-2; V: TRBV9; CDR3: CASSVGGGGVLYGYTF
length: 15; J: TRBJ1-2; V: TRBV6-5; CDR3: CASSYGGDDNYGYTF
length: 15; J: TRBJ1-3; V: TRBV9; CDR3: CASSATGVGGNTIYF
length: 15; J: TRBJ2-5; V: TRBV10-2; CDR3: CASRPGLAGSETQYF
length: 15; J: TRBJ2-5; V: TRBV5-1; CDR3: CASSPASQGRETQYF
length: 14; J: TRBJ1-1; V: TRBV7-6; CDR3: CASSFTGGSTEAFF
length: 15; J: TRBJ1-1; V: TRBV18; CDR3: CASSPRQEMNTEAFF
length: 14; J: TRBJ2-3; V: TRBV5-4; CDR3: CASSLRGGEDTQYF
length: 14; J: TRBJ2-7; V: TRBV2; CDR3: CASRGTSGGYEQYF
length: 15; J: TRBJ1-2; V: TRBV27; CDR3: CASSYGPGTLRGYTF
length: 13; J: TRBJ2-2; V: TRBV19; CDR3: CASSTQNTGELFF
length: 15; J: TRBJ1-1; V: TRBV7-6; CDR3: CASSLGDRGFVEAFF
length: 16; J: TRBJ2-3; V: TRBV4-1; CDR3: CASSRPGQGDADTQYF
length: 19; J: TRBJ1-4; V: TRBV27; CDR3: CASSLGARDGFHANEKLFF
length: 14; J: TRBJ1-1; V: TRBV5-1; CDR3: CASSPGGLVTEAFF
length: 12; J: TRBJ1-2; V: TRBV6-2/TRBV6-3; CDR3: CASSYLGSGYTF
length: 15; J: TRBJ1-5; V: TRBV28; CDR3: CASSRTGDRNQPQHF
length: 14; J: TRBJ1-2; V: TRBV9; CDR3: CASSIGGGAYGYTF
length: 15; J: TRBJ2-1; V: TRBV3-1/TRBV3-2; CDR3: CASSQDYGGGREQFF
length: 14; J: TRBJ1-2; V: TRBV18; CDR3: CASSPPQQVKGYTF
length: 13; J: TRBJ1-1; V: TRBV7-9; CDR3: CASSFQDRTEAFF
length: 13; J: TRBJ2-1; V: TRBV20-1; CDR3: CSASSGSYNEQFF
length: 14; J: TRBJ1-5; V: TRBV9; CDR3: CASSSEYSNQPQHF
length: 13; J: TRBJ1-1; V: TRBV25-1; CDR3: CASSERGGTEAFF
length: 12; J: TRBJ1-2; V: TRBV5-4; CDR3: CASSFPNYGYTF
length: 11; J: TRBJ2-7; V: TRBV2; CDR3: CASTLKYEQYF
length: 13; J: TRBJ1-2; V: TRBV5-6; CDR3: CASSFFRNYGYTF
length: 16; J: TRBJ1-4; V: TRBV28; CDR3: CASSLFGQGVSEKLFF
length: 14; J: TRBJ1-1; V: TRBV7-3; CDR3: CASSLSGGRTEAFF
length: 16; J: TRBJ1-2; V: TRBV7-2; CDR3: CASRPFGGPNDYGYTF
length: 16; J: TRBJ1-5; V: TRBV2; CDR3: CASSESGQNSNQPQHF
length: 17; J: TRBJ1-5; V: TRBV4-1; CDR3: CASSQEPGQSSNQPQHF
length: 14; J: TRBJ2-1; V: TRBV4-3; CDR3: CASSQDRQGNEQFF
length: 15; J: TRBJ2-5; V: TRBV5-6; CDR3: CASSNKPRRGETQYF
length: 13; J: TRBJ2-5; V: TRBV6-5; CDR3: CASSYNGGETQYF
length: 14; J: TRBJ2-1; V: TRBV19; CDR3: CASSTLGVYNEQFF
length: 16; J: TRBJ1-2; V: TRBV15; CDR3: CATSRVLQGNRGGYTF
length: 15; J: TRBJ2-1; V: TRBV11-2; CDR3: CASRPRGGSYNEQFF
length: 12; J: TRBJ1-2; V: TRBV18; CDR3: CASSPTGDGYTF
length: 18; J: TRBJ1-5; V: TRBV6-6; CDR3: CASSPQRTGIGSNQPQHF
length: 17; J: TRBJ1-1; V: TRBV5-6; CDR3: CASSLPRDRGLSTEAFF
length: 13; J: TRBJ2-1; V: TRBV29-1; CDR3: CSVEGYGLNEQFF
length: 14; J: TRBJ1-1; V: TRBV10-3; CDR3: CAISRQGRNTEAFF
length: 13; J: TRBJ2-1; V: TRBV19; CDR3: CATARDFYNEQFF
length: 13; J: TRBJ2-5; V: TRBV11-1; CDR3: CASGLSWKETQYF
length: 14; J: TRBJ2-7; V: TRBV6-5; CDR3: CASSPSRAYYEQYF
length: 15; J: TRBJ1-5; V: TRBV2; CDR3: CASLKGGDSNQPQHF
length: 16; J: TRBJ2-7; V: TRBV7-9; CDR3: CASSHAGGRGAYEQYF
length: 14; J: TRBJ2-1; V: TRBV30; CDR3: CAWSQGSSYNEQFF